The T cell receptor beta chain described here comes from a study of beta chain features in type 1 diabetes. The whole isolated RNA underwent reverse transcription, so sequencing captured expressed TCRB transcripts. Some clones are missing from TCRdb's copy, which holds only in-frame ones; the method was immunoSEQ multiplex PCR. The top ten hold approximately 0.4% of the sample, which has some 150,000 clones, under 60% seen once. Germline trimming cut 0 bases from V and 5 bases from J; bases unmatched to any gene: 7. CDR1 is MGHRA, CDR2 YSYEKL, per germline. This CDR3 has 16 residues. CD45RO/CCR7/CD25/CD127/CD95/CD27 staining was used to isolate CD4+ naive, central memory, regulatory and stem cell-like memory cells by sorting. Purity of each sorted population was above 95%.

Sequencing input: Tregs from blood. This chain joins TRBV4-1 and TRBJ2-1, with 7 bases identical to TRBD2. This TCR was sampled from a man aged 18 to 30 in good health. Here the CDR3 DNA reads TGCGCCAGCAGCCAAGACCCACTAGCGATGAACAATGAGCAGTTCTTC. Residues: CASSQDPLAMNNEQFF.